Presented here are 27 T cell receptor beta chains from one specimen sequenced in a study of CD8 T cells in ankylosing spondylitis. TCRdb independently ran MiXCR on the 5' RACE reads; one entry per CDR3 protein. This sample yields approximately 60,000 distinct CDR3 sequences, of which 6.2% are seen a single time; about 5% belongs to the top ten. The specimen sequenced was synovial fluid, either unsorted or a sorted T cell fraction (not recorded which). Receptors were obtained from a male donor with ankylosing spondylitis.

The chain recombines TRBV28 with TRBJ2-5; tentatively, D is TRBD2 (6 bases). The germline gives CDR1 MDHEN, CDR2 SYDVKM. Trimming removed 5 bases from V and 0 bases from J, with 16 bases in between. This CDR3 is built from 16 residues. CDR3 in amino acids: CASSVRLEAYQETQYF. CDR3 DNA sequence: TGTGCCAGCAGTGTAAGACTAGAGGCCTACCAAGAGACCCAGTACTTC. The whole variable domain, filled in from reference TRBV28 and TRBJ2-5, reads DVKVTQSSRYLVKRTGEKVFLECVQDMDHENMFWYRQDPGLGLRLIYFSYDVKMKEKGDIPEGYSVSREKKERFSLILESASTNQTSMYLCASSVRLEAYQETQYFGPGTRLLVL.

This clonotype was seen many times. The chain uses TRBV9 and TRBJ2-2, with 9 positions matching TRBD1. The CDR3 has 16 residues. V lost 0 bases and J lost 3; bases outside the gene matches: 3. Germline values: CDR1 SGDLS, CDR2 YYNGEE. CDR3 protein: CASSVAGTGYTGELFF. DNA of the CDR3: TGTGCCAGCAGCGTAGCTGGGACAGGGTACACCGGGGAGCTGTTTTTT.

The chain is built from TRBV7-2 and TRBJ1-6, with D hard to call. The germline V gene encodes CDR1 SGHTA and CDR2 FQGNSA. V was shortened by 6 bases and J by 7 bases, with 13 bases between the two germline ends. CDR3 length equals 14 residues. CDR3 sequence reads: CASSSNGFNSPLHF. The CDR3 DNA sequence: TGTGCCAGCAGTTCCAACGGGTTCAATTCACCCCTCCACTTT.

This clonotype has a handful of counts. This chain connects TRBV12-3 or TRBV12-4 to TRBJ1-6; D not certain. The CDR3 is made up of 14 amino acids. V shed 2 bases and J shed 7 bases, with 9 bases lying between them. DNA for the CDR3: TGTGCCAGCAGTTTACAACAGCTCAATTCACCCCTCCACTTT. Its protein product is CASSLQQLNSPLHF.

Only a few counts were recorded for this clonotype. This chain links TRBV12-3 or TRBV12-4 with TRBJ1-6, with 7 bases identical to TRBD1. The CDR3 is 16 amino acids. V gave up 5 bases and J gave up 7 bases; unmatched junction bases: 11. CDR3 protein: CASSGAPTGPNSPLHF. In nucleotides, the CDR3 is TGTGCCAGCAGTGGGGCCCCGACAGGGCCCAATTCACCCCTCCACTTT.

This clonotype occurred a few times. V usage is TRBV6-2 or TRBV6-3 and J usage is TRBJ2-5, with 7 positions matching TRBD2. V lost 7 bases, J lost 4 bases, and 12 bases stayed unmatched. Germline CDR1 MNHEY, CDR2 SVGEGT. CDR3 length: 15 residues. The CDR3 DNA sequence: TGTGCCAGCACCCCCCTGGGGAGGGCCGCAGAGACCCAGTACTTC. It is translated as CASTPLGRAAETQYF.

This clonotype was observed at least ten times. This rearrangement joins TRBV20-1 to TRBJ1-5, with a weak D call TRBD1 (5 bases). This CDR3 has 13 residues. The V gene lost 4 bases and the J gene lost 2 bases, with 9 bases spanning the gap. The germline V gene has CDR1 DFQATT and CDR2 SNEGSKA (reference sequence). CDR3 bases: TGCAGTGCTATTTCGGGGGGCAATCAGCCCCAGCATTTT. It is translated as CSAISGGNQPQHF.

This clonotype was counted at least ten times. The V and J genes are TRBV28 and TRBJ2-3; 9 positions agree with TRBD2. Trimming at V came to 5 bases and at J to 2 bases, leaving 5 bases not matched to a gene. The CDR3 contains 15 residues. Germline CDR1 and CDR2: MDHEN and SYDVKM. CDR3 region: CASSPLAGVTDTQYF. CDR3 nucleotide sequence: TGTGCCAGCAGTCCCTTAGCGGGAGTCACAGATACGCAGTATTTT.

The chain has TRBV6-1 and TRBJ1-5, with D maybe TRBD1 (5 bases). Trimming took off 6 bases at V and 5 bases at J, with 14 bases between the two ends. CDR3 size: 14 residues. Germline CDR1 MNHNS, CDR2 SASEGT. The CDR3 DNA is TGTGCCAGCAGCCCGGACAAACCCGATCAGCCCCAGCATTTT. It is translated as CASSPDKPDQPQHF.

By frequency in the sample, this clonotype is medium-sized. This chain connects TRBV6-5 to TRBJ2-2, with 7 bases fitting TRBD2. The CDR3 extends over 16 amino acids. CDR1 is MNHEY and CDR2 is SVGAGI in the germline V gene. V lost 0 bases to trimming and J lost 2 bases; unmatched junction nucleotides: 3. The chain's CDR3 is CASSYSLADNTGELFF. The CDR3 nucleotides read TGTGCCAGCAGTTACTCCCTAGCGGATAACACCGGGGAGCTGTTTTTT.

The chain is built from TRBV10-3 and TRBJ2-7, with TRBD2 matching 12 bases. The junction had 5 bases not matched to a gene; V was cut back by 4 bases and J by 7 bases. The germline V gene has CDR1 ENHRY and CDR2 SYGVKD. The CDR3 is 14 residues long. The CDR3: CAISGLAGEGEQYF. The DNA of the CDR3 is TGTGCCATCAGTGGACTAGCGGGAGAGGGTGAGCAGTACTTC.

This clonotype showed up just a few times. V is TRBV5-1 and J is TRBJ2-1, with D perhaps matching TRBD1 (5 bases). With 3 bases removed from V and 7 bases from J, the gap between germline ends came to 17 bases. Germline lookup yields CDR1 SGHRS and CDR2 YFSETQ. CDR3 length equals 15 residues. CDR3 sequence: CASSSGQSQGNEQFF. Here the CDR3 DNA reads TGCGCCAGCAGCTCTGGACAATCCCAGGGTAATGAGCAGTTCTTC.

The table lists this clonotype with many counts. The CDR3 DNA reads as TGCGCCAGCAGCCCCACTAGCGGGAGTACGACAGATACGCAGTATTTT. This gives the protein CASSPTSGSTTDTQYF. The J gene is TRBJ2-3, the V gene TRBV5-1, with 11 bases lining up with TRBD2. V lost 4 bases, J lost 3 bases, and 7 bases stayed unmatched. CDR1 is SGHRS, CDR2 YFSETQ, per germline. The CDR3 extends over 16 amino acids.

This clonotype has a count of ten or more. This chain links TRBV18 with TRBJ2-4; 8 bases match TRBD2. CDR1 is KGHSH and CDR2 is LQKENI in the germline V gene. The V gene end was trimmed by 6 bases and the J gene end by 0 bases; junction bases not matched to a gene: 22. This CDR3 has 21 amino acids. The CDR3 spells CASSENYSGTQGPLAKNIQYF. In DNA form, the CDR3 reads TGTGCCAGCTCTGAGAACTATAGCGGGACCCAAGGGCCCCTAGCCAAAAACATTCAGTACTTC.

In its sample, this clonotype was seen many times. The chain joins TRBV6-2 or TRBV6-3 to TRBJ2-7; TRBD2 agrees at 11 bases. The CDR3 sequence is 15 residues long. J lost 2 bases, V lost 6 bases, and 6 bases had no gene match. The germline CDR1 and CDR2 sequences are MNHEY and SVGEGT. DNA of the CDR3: TGTGCCAGCAGCAAACTAGCGGGAGAACCCTACGAGCAGTACTTC. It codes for CASSKLAGEPYEQYF.

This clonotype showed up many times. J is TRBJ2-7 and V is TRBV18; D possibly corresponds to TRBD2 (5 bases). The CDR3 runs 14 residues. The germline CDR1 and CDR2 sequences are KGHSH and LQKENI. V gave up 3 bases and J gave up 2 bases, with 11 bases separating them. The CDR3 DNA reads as TGTGCCAGCTCACCGAGAGAGGGTCCCTACGAGCAGTACTTC. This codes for CASSPREGPYEQYF.

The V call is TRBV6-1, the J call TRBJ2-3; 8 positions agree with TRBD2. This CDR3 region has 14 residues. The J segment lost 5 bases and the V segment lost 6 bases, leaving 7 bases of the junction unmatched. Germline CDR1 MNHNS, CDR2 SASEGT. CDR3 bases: TGTGCCAGCAGCCGCGGACTAGCCATAGATACGCAGTATTTT. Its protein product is CASSRGLAIDTQYF.

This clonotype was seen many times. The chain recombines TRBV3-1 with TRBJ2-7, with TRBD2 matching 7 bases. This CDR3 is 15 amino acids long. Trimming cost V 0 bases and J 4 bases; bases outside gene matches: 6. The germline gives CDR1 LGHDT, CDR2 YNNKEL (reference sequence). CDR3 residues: CASSQDSAGRYEQYF. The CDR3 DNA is TGTGCCAGCAGCCAAGACTCAGCGGGACGGTACGAGCAGTACTTC.

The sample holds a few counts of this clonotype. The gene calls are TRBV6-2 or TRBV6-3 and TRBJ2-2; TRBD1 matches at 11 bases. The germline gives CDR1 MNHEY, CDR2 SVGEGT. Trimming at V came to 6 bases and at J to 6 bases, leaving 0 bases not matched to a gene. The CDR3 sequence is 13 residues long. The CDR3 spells CASRGQGAGELFF. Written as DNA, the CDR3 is TGTGCCAGCAGGGGACAGGGGGCCGGGGAGCTGTTTTTT.

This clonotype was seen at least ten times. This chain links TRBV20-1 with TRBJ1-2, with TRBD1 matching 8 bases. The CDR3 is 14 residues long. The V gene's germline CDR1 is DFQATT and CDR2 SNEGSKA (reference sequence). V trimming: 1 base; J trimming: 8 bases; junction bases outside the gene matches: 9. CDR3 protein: CSARGFETGDGYTF. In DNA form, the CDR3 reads TGCAGTGCTAGAGGGTTTGAGACAGGGGACGGCTACACCTTC.

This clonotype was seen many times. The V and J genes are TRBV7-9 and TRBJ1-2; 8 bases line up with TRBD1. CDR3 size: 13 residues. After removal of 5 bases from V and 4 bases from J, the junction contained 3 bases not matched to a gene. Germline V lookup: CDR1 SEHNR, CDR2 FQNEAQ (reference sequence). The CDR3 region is CASSRTGIYGYTF. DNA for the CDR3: TGTGCCAGCAGCCGGACAGGGATCTATGGCTACACCTTC.

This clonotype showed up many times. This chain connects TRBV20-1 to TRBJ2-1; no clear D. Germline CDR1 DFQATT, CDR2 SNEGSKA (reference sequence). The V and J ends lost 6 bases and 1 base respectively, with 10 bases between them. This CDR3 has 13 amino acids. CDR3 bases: TGCAGTGCCCCACCGTCTTCCTACAATGAGCAGTTCTTC. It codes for CSAPPSSYNEQFF.

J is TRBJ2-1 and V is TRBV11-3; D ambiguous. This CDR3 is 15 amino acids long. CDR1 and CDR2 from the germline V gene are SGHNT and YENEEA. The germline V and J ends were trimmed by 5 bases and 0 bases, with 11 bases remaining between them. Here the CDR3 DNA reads TGTGCCAGCAGCCAGACTCAAAGCTCCTACAATGAGCAGTTCTTC. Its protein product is CASSQTQSSYNEQFF.

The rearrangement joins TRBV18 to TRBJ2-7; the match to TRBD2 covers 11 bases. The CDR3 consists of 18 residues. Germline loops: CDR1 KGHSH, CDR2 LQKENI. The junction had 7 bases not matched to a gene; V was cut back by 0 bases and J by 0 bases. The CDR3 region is CASSPPTGLAGVSYEQYF. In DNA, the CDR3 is TGTGCCAGCTCACCACCAACCGGACTAGCGGGCGTCTCCTACGAGCAGTACTTC. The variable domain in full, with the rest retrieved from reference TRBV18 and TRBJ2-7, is NAGVMQNPRHLVRRRGQEARLRCSPMKGHSHVYWYRQLPEEGLKFMVYLQKENIIDESGMPKERFSAEFPKEGPSILRIQQVVRGDSAAYFCASSPPTGLAGVSYEQYFGPGTRLTVT.

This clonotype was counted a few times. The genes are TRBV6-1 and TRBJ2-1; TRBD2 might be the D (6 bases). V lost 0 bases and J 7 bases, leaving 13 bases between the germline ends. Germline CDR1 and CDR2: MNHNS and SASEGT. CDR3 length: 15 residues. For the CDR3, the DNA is TGTGCCAGCAGTGAAGCCCCGGGAGTGGCTAATGAGCAGTTCTTC. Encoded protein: CASSEAPGVANEQFF.

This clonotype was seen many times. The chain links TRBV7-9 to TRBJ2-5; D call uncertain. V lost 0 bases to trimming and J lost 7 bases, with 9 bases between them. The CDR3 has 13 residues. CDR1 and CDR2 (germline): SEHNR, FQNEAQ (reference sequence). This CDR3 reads CASSLAEGGTQYF. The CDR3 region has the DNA TGTGCCAGCAGCTTAGCAGAAGGTGGGACCCAGTACTTC.

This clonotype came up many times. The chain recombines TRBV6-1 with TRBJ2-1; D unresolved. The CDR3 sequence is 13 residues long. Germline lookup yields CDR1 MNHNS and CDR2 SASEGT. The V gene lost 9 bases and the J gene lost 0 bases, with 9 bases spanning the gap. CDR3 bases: TGTGCCAGTCGGGTAGGCTCCTACAATGAGCAGTTCTTC. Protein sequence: CASRVGSYNEQFF.